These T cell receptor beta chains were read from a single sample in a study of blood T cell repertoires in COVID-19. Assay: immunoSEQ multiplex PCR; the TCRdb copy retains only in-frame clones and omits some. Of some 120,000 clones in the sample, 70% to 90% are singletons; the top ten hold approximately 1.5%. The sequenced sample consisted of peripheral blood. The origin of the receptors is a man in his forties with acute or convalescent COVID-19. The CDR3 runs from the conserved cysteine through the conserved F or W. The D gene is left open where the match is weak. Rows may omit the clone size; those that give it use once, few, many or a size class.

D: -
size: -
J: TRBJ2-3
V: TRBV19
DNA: TGTGCCAGTAGTACAACTCGCACAGATACGCAGTATTTT
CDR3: CASSTTRTDTQYF

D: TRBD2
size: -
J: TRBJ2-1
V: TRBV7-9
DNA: TGTGCCAGCAGCTGGGGACTAGCGGGGGGCGGCGATGAGCAGTTCTTC
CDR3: CASSWGLAGGGDEQFF

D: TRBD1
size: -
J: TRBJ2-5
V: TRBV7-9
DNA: TGTGCCAGCAGCTTAGTACAGGGGTCGGAGACCCAGTACTTC
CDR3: CASSLVQGSETQYF

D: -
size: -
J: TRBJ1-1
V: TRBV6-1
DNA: TGTGCCAGCAGTGAGAATTGGGGCAGCATGAACACTGAAGCTTTCTTT
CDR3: CASSENWGSMNTEAFF

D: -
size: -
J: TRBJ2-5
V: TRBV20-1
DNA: TGCAGTGCTAGCGGGGAGACCCAGTACTTC
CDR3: CSASGETQYF

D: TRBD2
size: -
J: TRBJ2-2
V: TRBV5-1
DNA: TGCGCCAGCAACGGACAGAAGGGACTAGCGGGGGGCACCGGGGAGCTGTTTTTT
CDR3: CASNGQKGLAGGTGELFF

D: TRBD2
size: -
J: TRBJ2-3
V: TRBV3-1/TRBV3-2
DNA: TGTGCCAGCAGCCAAGACCGAGGACTAGCGGGGTTAACAGATACGCAGTATTTT
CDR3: CASSQDRGLAGLTDTQYF

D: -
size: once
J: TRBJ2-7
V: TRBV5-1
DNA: TGCGCCAGCAGCTTGGACGCAGGTGAAGGCGAGCAGTACTTC
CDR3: CASSLDAGEGEQYF

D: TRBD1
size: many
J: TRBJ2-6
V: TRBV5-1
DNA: TGCGCCAGCAGCATCGGGACAGCTGGGGCCAACGTCCTGACTTTC
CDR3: CASSIGTAGANVLTF

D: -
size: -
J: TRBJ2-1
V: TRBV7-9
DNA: TGTGCCAGCTTCCACCTACGTTCCTCCTACAATGAGCAGTTCTTC
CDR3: CASFHLRSSYNEQFF

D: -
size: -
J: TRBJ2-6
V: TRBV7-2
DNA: TGTGCCAGCGGGGGGAGGAACTCTGGGGCCAACGTCCTGACTTTC
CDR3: CASGGRNSGANVLTF

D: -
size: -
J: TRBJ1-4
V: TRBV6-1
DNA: TGTGCCAGCAGTGAAAGGGCAGGGAGGGAAGAAAAACTGTTTTTT
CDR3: CASSERAGREEKLFF

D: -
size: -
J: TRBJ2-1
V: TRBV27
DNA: TGTGCCAGCAGTTTCGGTCTATCGAATGAGCAGTTCTTC
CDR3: CASSFGLSNEQFF

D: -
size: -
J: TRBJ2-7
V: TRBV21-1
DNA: TGTGCCCTATCCCCCTACGAGCAGTACTTC
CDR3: CALSPYEQYF

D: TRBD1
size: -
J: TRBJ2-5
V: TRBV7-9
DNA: TGTGCCAGCATTGACAGGGTTGCCGAGGGAGAGACCCAGTACTTC
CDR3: CASIDRVAEGETQYF

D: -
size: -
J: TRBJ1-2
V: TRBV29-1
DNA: TGCAGCGTTGAAGGGGGGTTAGGGGGATTAGTCTATGGCTACACCTTC
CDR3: CSVEGGLGGLVYGYTF

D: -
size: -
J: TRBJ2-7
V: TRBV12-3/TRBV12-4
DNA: TGTGCCAGCAGTGCTACAGGGAACGAGCAGTACTTC
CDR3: CASSATGNEQYF

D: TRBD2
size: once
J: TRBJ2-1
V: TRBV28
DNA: TGTGCCACAACCCAGGGCGGGAGAGTATCCAATGAGCAGTTCTTC
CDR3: CATTQGGRVSNEQFF

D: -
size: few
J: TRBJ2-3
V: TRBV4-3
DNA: TGCGCCAGCAGCCTTTCGGGGGGCGTGGATACGCAGTATTTT
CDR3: CASSLSGGVDTQYF

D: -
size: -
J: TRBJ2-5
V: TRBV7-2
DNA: TGTGCCAGCAGCTTAGCATCTGAGACCCAGTACTTC
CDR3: CASSLASETQYF

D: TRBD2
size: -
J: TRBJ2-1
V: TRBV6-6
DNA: TGTGCCAGCACCCCGAGCGGGGAAGGGCAGTTCTTC
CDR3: CASTPSGEGQFF

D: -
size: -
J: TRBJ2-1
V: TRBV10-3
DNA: TGTGCCATCAGTGAGTCAGGGGGCTCCTACAATGAGCAGTTCTTC
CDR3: CAISESGGSYNEQFF

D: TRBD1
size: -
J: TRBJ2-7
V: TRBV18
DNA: TGTGCCAGCTCACCACCGGGACAGGGGACCTACGAGCAGTACTTC
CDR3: CASSPPGQGTYEQYF

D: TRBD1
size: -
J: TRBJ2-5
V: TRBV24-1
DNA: TGTGCCACCAGTGATGCGGGGACAGGGCGAGAGACCCAGTACTTC
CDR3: CATSDAGTGRETQYF

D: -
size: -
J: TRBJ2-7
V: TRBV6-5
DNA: TGTGCCAGCGAGGCCCGGGGGAGCTACGAGCAGTACTTC
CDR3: CASEARGSYEQYF

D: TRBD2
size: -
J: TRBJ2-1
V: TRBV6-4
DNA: TGTGCCAGCAGTGACTCAAGTAGCGGGGACTACAATGAGCAGTTCTTC
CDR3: CASSDSSSGDYNEQFF

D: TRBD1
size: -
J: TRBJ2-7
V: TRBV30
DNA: TGTGCCTGGAGTGTAAGGGGGACAGGGTCCTACGAGCAGTACTTC
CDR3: CAWSVRGTGSYEQYF

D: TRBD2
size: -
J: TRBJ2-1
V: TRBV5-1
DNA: TGCGCCAGCAGCTTGGCCCCCCAGCGGGGAAGCTCCTACAATGAGCAGTTCTTC
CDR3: CASSLAPQRGSSYNEQFF

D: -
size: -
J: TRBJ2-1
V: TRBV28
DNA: TGTGCCAGCAGTGGGCCCCCCCTGAGTGAGCAGTTCTTC
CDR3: CASSGPPLSEQFF

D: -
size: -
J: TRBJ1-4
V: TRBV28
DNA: TGTGCCAGCAGTTTATACAGGGAATCTAATGAAAAACTGTTTTTT
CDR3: CASSLYRESNEKLFF

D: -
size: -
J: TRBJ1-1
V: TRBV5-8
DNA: TGTGCCAGCAGCTTGGCCGCGGGAGATCCGTTCTTT
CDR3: CASSLAAGDPFF

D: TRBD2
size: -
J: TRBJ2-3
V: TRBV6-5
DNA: TGTGCCAGCAAACGGGGGGGCCGCGCAGATACGCAGTATTTT
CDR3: CASKRGGRADTQYF

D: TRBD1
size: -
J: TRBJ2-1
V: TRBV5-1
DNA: TGCGCCAGCACGACAGGGCTTTCCTACAATGAGCAGTTCTTC
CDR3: CASTTGLSYNEQFF

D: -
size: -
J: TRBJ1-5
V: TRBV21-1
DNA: TGTGCCAGCAGCGACAGAGCAGGGGGGCTTCAGCCCCAGCATTTT
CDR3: CASSDRAGGLQPQHF

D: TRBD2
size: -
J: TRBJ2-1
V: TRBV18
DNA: TGTGCCAGCCTAGCGGTATTAGACAATGAGCAGTTCTTC
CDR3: CASLAVLDNEQFF

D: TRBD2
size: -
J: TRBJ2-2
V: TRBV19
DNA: TGTGCCAGTAGAAGCGGGGGGGCCGGCGGGGAGCTGTTTTTT
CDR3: CASRSGGAGGELFF

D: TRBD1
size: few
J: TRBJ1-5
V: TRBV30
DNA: TGTGCCTGGAGTCCAGGACAGGCGGGCAATCAGCCCCAGCATTTT
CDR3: CAWSPGQAGNQPQHF

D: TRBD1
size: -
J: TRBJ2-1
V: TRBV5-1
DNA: TGCGCCAGCAGCTTCCCCGGGACAGCTTACAATGAGCAGTTCTTC
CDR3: CASSFPGTAYNEQFF